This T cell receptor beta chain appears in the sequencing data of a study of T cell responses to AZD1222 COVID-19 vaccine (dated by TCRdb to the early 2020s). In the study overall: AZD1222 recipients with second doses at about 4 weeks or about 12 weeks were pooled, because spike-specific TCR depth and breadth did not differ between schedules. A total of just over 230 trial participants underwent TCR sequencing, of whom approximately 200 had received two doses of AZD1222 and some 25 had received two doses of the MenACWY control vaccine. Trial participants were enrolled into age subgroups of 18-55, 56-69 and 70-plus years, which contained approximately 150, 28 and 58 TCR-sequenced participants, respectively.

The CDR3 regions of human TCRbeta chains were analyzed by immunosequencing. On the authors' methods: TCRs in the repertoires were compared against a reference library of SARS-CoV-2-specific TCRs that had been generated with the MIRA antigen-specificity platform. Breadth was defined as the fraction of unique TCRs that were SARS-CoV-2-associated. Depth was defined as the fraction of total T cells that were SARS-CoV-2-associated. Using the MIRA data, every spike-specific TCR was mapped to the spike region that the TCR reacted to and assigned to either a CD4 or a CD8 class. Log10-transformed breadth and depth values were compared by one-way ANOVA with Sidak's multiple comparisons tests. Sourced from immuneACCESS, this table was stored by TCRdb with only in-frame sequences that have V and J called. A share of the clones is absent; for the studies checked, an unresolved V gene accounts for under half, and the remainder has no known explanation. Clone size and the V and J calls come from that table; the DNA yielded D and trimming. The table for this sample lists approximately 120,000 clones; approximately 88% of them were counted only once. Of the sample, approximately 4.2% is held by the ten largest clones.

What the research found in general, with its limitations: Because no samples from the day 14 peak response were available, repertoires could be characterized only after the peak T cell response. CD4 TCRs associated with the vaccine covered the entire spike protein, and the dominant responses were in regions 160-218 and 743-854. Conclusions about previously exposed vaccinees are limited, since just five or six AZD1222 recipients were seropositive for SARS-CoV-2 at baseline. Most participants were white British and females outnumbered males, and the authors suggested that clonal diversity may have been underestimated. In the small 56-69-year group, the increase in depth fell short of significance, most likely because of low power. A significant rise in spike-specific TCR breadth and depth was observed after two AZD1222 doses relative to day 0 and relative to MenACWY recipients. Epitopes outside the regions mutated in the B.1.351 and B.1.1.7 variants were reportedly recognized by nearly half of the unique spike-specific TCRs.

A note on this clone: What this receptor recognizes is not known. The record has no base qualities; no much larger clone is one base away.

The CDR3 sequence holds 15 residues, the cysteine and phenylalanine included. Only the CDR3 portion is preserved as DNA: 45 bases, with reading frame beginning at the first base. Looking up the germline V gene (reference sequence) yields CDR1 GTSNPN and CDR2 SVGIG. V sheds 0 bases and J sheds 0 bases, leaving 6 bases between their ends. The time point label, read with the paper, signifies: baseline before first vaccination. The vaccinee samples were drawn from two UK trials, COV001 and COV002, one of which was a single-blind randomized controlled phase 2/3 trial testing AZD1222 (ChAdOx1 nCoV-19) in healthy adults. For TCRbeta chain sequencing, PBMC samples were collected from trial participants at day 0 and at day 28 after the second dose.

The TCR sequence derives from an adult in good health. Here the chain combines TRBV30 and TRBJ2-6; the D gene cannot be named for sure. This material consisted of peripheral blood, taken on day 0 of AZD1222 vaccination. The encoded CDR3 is CAWSVVHSGANVLTF. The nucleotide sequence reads TGTGCCTGGAGTGTAGTCCACTCTGGGGCCAACGTCCTGACTTTC.